Described below is a single T cell receptor beta chain sequence and its context. What it binds is not known. This sample stems from a study of T-cell memory formation after mild COVID-19. Study-wide points: Day 37-peaking second-wave clones had unconfirmed SARS-CoV-2 specificity.

The trim removed 4 bases at V and 10 bases at J, leaving 6 bases unmatched. This CDR3 has 15 amino acids. Germline CDR1 and CDR2: SGHRS and YFSETQ. TCRdb itself ran the 5' RACE reads through MiXCR, one entry per CDR3 protein. The sample contains 350,000 to 500,000 distinct CDR3 sequences, 23% of which appear only once. This TCR was recovered from an adult woman who had mild COVID-19 (a few samples of this study predate the infection). Cell type and time point are not known. Sequencing input: PBMCs or a T cell subset sorted from them (not recorded which). The V call is TRBV5-1, the J call TRBJ2-1, with TRBD2 matching over 15 bases. The CDR3 sequence is CASSPGTSGRREQFF. As DNA, the CDR3 is TGCGCCAGCAGCCCCGGGACTAGCGGGAGGCGCGAGCAGTTCTTC.